The present T cell receptor (beta chain) was sequenced within a study of blood T cell repertoires in COVID-19. Study details: The origin of the acute and convalescent COVID-19 samples was the United States, Italy and Spain.

The assay was immunoSEQ multiplex PCR, and TCRdb's table has in-frame clones only and misses some. The sample records approximately 240,000 clones, around 90% being singletons. Ages ranged from about 18 to 100 years, with residence in more than 20 US areas. Participants reported their clinical history, and cohort assignment relied on those reports. The CDR3 has 17 amino acids. CDR1 SGHDN and CDR2 FVKESK come from the germline V gene. Germline trimming cut 5 bases from V and 0 bases from J; bases unmatched to any gene: 8. The sequence was obtained from a woman under 40 with acute COVID-19. Sequenced input: PBMCs or T cells enriched from blood (not recorded which). The chain couples TRBV14 to TRBJ2-2; TRBD1 aligns across 8 bases. The CDR3 coding sequence is TGTGCCAGCAGCTCGACTCCGGGACAGGCGAACACCGGGGAGCTGTTTTTT. Protein: CASSSTPGQANTGELFF.